The entry below describes one T cell receptor beta chain. Being one base from a much bigger clone, this may be a read error. This sample was included in a study of T cell repertoires in aging, cancer and after chemotherapy. The template was genomic DNA from peripheral blood, not RNA. TRB rearrangements spanning V, D and J were amplified using mixed TRB-A/B primers. TCRdb called the multiplex PCR reads again in MiXCR, with one record for every CDR3 protein. The sample consists of about 2,900 distinct CDR3 sequences, around 20% of them appearing once. The sequence was collected from a human donor with a solid tumor. Material: blood.

CDR3 amino acids: CTSSYRLTYEQYF. The CDR3 DNA follows: TGTACCAGCAGTTACCGGCTAACCTACGAGCAGTACTTC. The chain has TRBV6-2 or TRBV6-3 and TRBJ2-7, with D unresolved. The CDR3 consists of 13 residues. Looked up from germline, CDR1 is MNHEY and CDR2 is SVGEGT.